Following are 22 T cell receptor beta chains from one sample sequenced in a study of T cell responses to AZD1222 COVID-19 vaccine. This table comes from immunoSEQ multiplex PCR, and its TCRdb copy is limited to in-frame clones, with some not included. The sample includes 65,000 to 70,000 clones, more than 70% seen only once; the top ten take less than 9.5%. This specimen was peripheral blood, taken on day 0 of AZD1222 vaccination. Receptors were obtained from an adult in good health.

The V and J genes are TRBV30 and TRBJ2-7; the D gene is possibly TRBD2 (5 bases). Trimming left V 2 bases short and J 2 bases short, with 13 bases between. Germline V gene lookup returns CDR1 GTSNPN and CDR2 SVGIG (reference sequence). The CDR3 sequence is 14 residues long. In DNA, the CDR3 is TGTGCCTGGAGTCGCAACGGAGGTGCCTACGAGCAGTACTTC. Amino acids: CAWSRNGGAYEQYF.

As regards this clone: At one of its ends the junction is not consistent with the germline gene, which may arise from a read error. The rearrangement joins TRBV7-7 to TRBJ2-5; D is ambiguous. Germline V gives CDR1 SSHAT, CDR2 FNYEAQ (reference sequence). The CDR3 consists of 15 residues. CDR3 amino acids: CASSLSPTSQETQYF. CDR3 coding DNA: TGTGCTAGCAGCTTATCCCCGACATCGCAAGAGACCCAGTACTTC.

The V call is TRBV3-1 (or the pseudogene TRBV3-2), the J call TRBJ1-6; D possibly corresponds to TRBD1 (5 bases). Germline V gives CDR1 LGHDT, CDR2 YNNKEL (reference sequence). The CDR3 is 15 residues long. Between the trimmed V and J ends, which lost 2 bases and 7 bases, there was a span of 12 bases. This CDR3 reads CASSQKGGANSPLHF. CDR3 nucleotide sequence: TGTGCCAGCAGCCAAAAAGGCGGGGCCAATTCACCCCTCCACTTT.

The chain is built from TRBV5-1 and TRBJ2-3; 13 bases are a match to TRBD2. This CDR3 is built from 16 residues. The J segment lost 5 bases and the V segment lost 0 bases, leaving 3 bases of the junction unmatched. CDR1 is SGHRS, CDR2 YFSETQ, per germline. The CDR3 spells CASSLEGLAGLDTQYF. The CDR3 nucleotides read TGCGCCAGCAGCTTGGAGGGACTAGCGGGACTAGATACGCAGTATTTT.

The chain couples TRBV4-1 to TRBJ2-3; 12 bases map to TRBD2. Germline V gives CDR1 MGHRA, CDR2 YSYEKL. The CDR3 sequence is 16 residues long. The junction had 8 bases not matched to a gene; V was cut back by 4 bases and J by 6 bases. CDR3 sequence reads: CASSLVTSGSSDTQYF. The CDR3 bases are TGCGCCAGCAGCCTTGTGACTAGCGGGAGTTCTGATACGCAGTATTTT.

The chain has TRBV6-5 and TRBJ2-2; perhaps TRBD2 as D (6 bases). The germline V and J ends were trimmed by 7 bases and 3 bases, with 15 bases remaining between them. The CDR3 loop spans 15 amino acids. Germline-derived CDR1 and CDR2 are MNHEY and SVGAGI. As DNA, the CDR3 is TGTGCCAGCACCAAGGGACTCAGACACACCGGGGAGCTGTTTTTT. Residues: CASTKGLRHTGELFF.

This sequence joins TRBV7-9 and TRBJ2-3, with TRBD2 as a possible D gene (6 bases). Trimming removed 5 bases at V and 6 bases at J, with 30 bases between. Looked up from germline, CDR1 is SEHNR and CDR2 is FQNEAQ (reference sequence). The CDR3 contains 19 residues. Here the CDR3 DNA reads TGTGCCAGCAGCCCGGACCGGGGCGGCGGGGCCGCTGAGGGGGATACGCAGTATTTT. Amino acids: CASSPDRGGGAAEGDTQYF.

The chain recombines TRBV3-1 (or the pseudogene TRBV3-2) with TRBJ2-1; no definite D call. The CDR3 contains 12 residues. The V and J ends lost 1 base and 5 bases respectively, with 3 bases between them. From germline, CDR1 is LGHDT and CDR2 YNNKEL (reference sequence). The CDR3, as DNA: TGTGCCAGCAGCCAAGCTAACAATGAGCAGTTCTTC. It codes for CASSQANNEQFF.

This clone has a single count. The J gene is TRBJ1-5, the V gene TRBV2; a weak D match, TRBD1 (6 bases). This CDR3 has 15 residues. CDR1 and CDR2 (germline): SNHLY, FYNNEI. V lost 6 bases and J lost 1, with 13 bases in between. The CDR3 coding sequence is TGTGCCAGCAGATTACAGGGTAACAGCAATCAGCCCCAGCATTTT. Translated, it gives CASRLQGNSNQPQHF.

V and J are TRBV28 and TRBJ1-2, with TRBD1 matching over 8 bases. Germline trimming cut 5 bases from V and 8 bases from J; bases unmatched to any gene: 7. In germline, CDR1 is MDHEN, CDR2 SYDVKM. The CDR3 contains 13 residues. In nucleotides, the CDR3 is TGTGCCAGCAGTCGAACAGGGGGAGGGGGCTACACCTTC. Protein sequence: CASSRTGGGGYTF.

This clone has only one observation. The chain carries TRBV20-1 and TRBJ1-1; D gene unclear. Germline loops: CDR1 DFQATT, CDR2 SNEGSKA (reference sequence). Trimming removed 2 bases at V and 1 base at J, with 2 bases between. The CDR3 is 11 residues long. Here the CDR3 DNA reads TGCAGTGCTAGACCGAACACTGAAGCTTTCTTT. Amino acids: CSARPNTEAFF.

The V and J genes are TRBV6-6 and TRBJ1-5, with TRBD1 identical over 8 bases. This CDR3 contains 15 residues. Germline V CDR1 and CDR2: MNHNY, SVGAGI (reference sequence). With V trimmed by 2 bases and J by 6 bases, 6 bases remained unmatched. The CDR3 DNA sequence: TGTGCCAGCAGTTACGGGCAGGGGGCGATTCAGCCCCAGCATTTT. It specifies CASSYGQGAIQPQHF.

The rearrangement joins TRBV12-3 or TRBV12-4 to TRBJ1-2; possibly TRBD1 for D (6 bases). Trimming stripped 3 bases from V and 5 bases from J, with 10 bases between. There are 13 residues in the CDR3. CDR3: CASSFGTLYGYTF. The DNA for the CDR3 is TGTGCCAGCAGTTTCGGGACATTGTATGGCTACACCTTC.

This chain links TRBV27 with TRBJ2-3; D possibly corresponds to TRBD1 (5 bases). Germline CDR1 MNHEY, CDR2 SMNVEV (reference sequence). The CDR3 runs to 16 residues. V gave up 1 base and J gave up 0 bases, with 11 bases separating them. The CDR3 is CASSLFAQESTDTQYF. CDR3 DNA: TGTGCCAGCAGTTTATTCGCACAGGAAAGCACAGATACGCAGTATTTT.

The V and J genes are TRBV28 and TRBJ2-7; D is possibly TRBD2 (5 bases). This CDR3 comprises 14 residues. The V end lost 2 bases, the J end lost 2 bases, and 10 bases lay between the germline ends. Germline V gene sequence: CDR1 MDHEN, CDR2 SYDVKM. The CDR3 nucleotides are TGTGCCAGCAGTTTACACGGGGTAACCTACGAGCAGTACTTC. Encoded protein: CASSLHGVTYEQYF. Looking up the rest from reference TRBV28 and TRBJ2-7 gives the full variable domain: DVKVTQSSRYLVKRTGEKVFLECVQDMDHENMFWYRQDPGLGLRLIYFSYDVKMKEKGDIPEGYSVSREKKERFSLILESASTNQTSMYLCASSLHGVTYEQYFGPGTRLTVT.

The chain uses TRBV6-2 or TRBV6-3 and TRBJ2-3; 11 nucleotides agree with TRBD2. Germline-derived CDR1 and CDR2 are MNHEY and SVGEGT. This CDR3 is 16 amino acids long. V trimming: 5 bases; J trimming: 1 base; junction bases outside the gene matches: 5. The CDR3 DNA follows: TGTGCCAGCAGTGTAGCGGGAGGGCCACGCACAGATACGCAGTATTTT. Translating gives CASSVAGGPRTDTQYF.

This chain links TRBV11-2 with TRBJ2-1; D remains unclear. V lost 0 bases and J lost 10, with 10 bases in between. CDR1 SGHAT and CDR2 FQNNGV come from the germline V gene. The CDR3 loop spans 13 amino acids. The CDR3 coding sequence is TGTGCCAGCAGCTTAGATCGGATACGGGAGCAGTTCTTC. Protein: CASSLDRIREQFF.

For the CDR3, the DNA is TGTGCCAGCAGTTCCGCCGGGACAGGATTATTCTACGAGCAGTACTTC. Residues: CASSSAGTGLFYEQYF. The chain recombines TRBV6-5 with TRBJ2-7; 8 nucleotides agree with TRBD1. The germline V gene encodes CDR1 MNHEY and CDR2 SVGAGI. V dropped 4 bases and J dropped 3; count of bases not matched to a gene: 11. The CDR3 loop spans 16 amino acids.

CDR3 in amino acids: CASSPSVTDTQYF. For the CDR3, the DNA is TGTGCCAGCTCACCAAGCGTCACAGATACGCAGTATTTT. The chain joins TRBV18 to TRBJ2-3; D gene unclear. V was cut by 2 bases and J by 2 bases, with 5 bases left in between. The CDR3 runs 13 residues. Looked up from germline, CDR1 is KGHSH and CDR2 is LQKENI.

In this sample, this clone turned up a few times. The gene calls are TRBV6-1 and TRBJ2-7; possible D gene TRBD1, 5 bases. CDR3 length equals 15 residues. Per the germline V gene, CDR1 is MNHNS and CDR2 is SASEGT. Between the trimmed V and J ends, which lost 3 bases and 7 bases, there was a span of 19 bases. The CDR3 spells CASSDSRKGTGEQYF. The CDR3 nucleotides are TGTGCCAGCAGTGACAGCAGGAAGGGAACAGGAGAGCAGTACTTC.

V usage is TRBV28 and J usage is TRBJ1-5; TRBD1 is a possible D gene (5 bases). Germline assignment: CDR1 MDHEN and CDR2 SYDVKM. Trimming shortened V by 5 bases and J by 3 bases, and 14 bases separated the two germline ends. The CDR3 sequence is 15 residues long. Here the CDR3 reads CASSPPGRFNQPQHF. Here the CDR3 DNA reads TGTGCCAGCAGTCCCCCGGGACGATTCAATCAGCCCCAGCATTTT.

The CDR3 spells CASSSSRGEAFF. CDR3 coding DNA: TGTGCCAGCTCAAGTAGCCGGGGCGAAGCTTTCTTT. The chain links TRBV18 to TRBJ1-1; D is possibly TRBD1 (5 bases). Germline V gene sequence: CDR1 KGHSH, CDR2 LQKENI. The CDR3 spans 12 residues. Trimming left V 5 bases short and J 8 bases short, with 12 bases between.